This entry features one T cell receptor (beta chain) sequence. CDR1 and CDR2 from the germline V gene are SGDLS and YYNGEE. CDR3 length equals 15 residues. J was trimmed by 7 bases and V by 4 bases; bases with no gene match: 8. This entry belongs to a study of cytomegalovirus exposure and HLA in healthy donors. Study background: An analysis done earlier identified 95 million to 140 million unique TCR beta sequences from about 179 million T cells.

PCR involved 60 Vbeta and 13 Jbeta primers. Sequencing was performed with immunoSEQ multiplex PCR; in TCRdb, only in-frame clones are kept and a portion is missing. The sample lists approximately 170,000 clones, over 75% occurring once. The rearrangement links TRBV9 to TRBJ2-1; 10 bases match TRBD2. The specimen was PBMCs. The receptor was isolated from a female donor in good health and CMV-seronegative. The CDR3 protein is CASSPGLARVNEQFF. CDR3 coding DNA: TGTGCCAGCAGCCCGGGACTAGCGCGGGTGAATGAGCAGTTCTTC.